One and the same sample provided the 17 T cell receptor beta chains below, sequenced in a study of cytomegalovirus exposure and HLA in healthy donors (dated by TCRdb to the late 2010s). The library came from the immunoSEQ multiplex PCR assay. The multiplex PCR relied on a mix of 60 forward primers for TCR Vbeta segments and 13 reverse primers for TCR Jbeta segments. TCRdb limited this immuneACCESS table to in-frame rearrangements with V and J called. A share of clones is missing; checked studies link under half to unresolved V genes, and the rest is unexplained. This sample holds fewer than 150,000 clones; under 85% were observed only once. The ten largest clones represent 3.1% of the sample. Specimen: PBMCs. The source of these receptors is a man in his thirties or forties in good health and CMV-seronegative.

The chain employs TRBV25-1 and TRBJ1-4; a possible D gene is TRBD1 (5 bases). CDR1 and CDR2 (germline): MGHDK, SYGVNS. Trimming took 4 bases from V and 3 from J, leaving 9 bases between them. The CDR3 totals 14 residues. CDR3 coding DNA: TGTGCCAGCAGTGCCAGGGTGTCTAATGAAAAACTGTTTTTT. As protein: CASSARVSNEKLFF.

V usage is TRBV18 and J usage is TRBJ2-1; D unresolved. V lost 3 bases and J 6 bases, leaving 6 bases between the germline ends. From germline, CDR1 is KGHSH and CDR2 LQKENI. The CDR3 contains 12 residues. The CDR3 DNA follows: TGTGCCAGCTCACCTACGGGCAATGAGCAGTTCTTC. Protein product: CASSPTGNEQFF.

The rearrangement links TRBV5-1 to TRBJ2-5; tentatively, D is TRBD1 (5 bases). CDR1 and CDR2 (germline): SGHRS, YFSETQ. V was pared by 4 bases and J by 5 bases, with 18 bases between. The CDR3 runs 15 residues. CDR3 residues: CASSTLTDLGETQYF. In nucleotides, the CDR3 is TGCGCCAGCAGCACCCTGACAGACCTGGGGGAGACCCAGTACTTC.

V and J are TRBV5-1 and TRBJ2-5; TRBD2 is a possible D gene (6 bases). V was cut by 6 bases and J by 1 base, with 13 bases left in between. In germline, CDR1 is SGHRS, CDR2 YFSETQ. The CDR3 loop spans 14 amino acids. The chain's CDR3 is CASTRGLSQETQYF. The CDR3 coding sequence is TGCGCCAGCACCCGAGGACTATCCCAAGAGACCCAGTACTTC.

The chain joins TRBV7-9 to TRBJ2-1; TRBD1 agrees at 8 bases. After removal of 6 bases from V and 15 bases from J, the junction contained 7 bases not matched to a gene. Germline V gives CDR1 SEHNR, CDR2 FQNEAQ (reference sequence). The CDR3 is 11 amino acids. The CDR3 DNA is TGTGCCAGCAGTTCCGGGACAGGACTGTTCTTC. Protein product: CASSSGTGLFF.

This chain links TRBV4-3 with TRBJ2-3; D is unclear. This CDR3 spans 12 amino acids. With 0 bases removed from V and 5 bases from J, the gap between germline ends came to 3 bases. CDR1 is LGHNA, CDR2 YSLEER, per germline. CDR3 loop: CASSQERDTQYF. DNA of the CDR3: TGCGCCAGCAGCCAAGAGAGAGATACGCAGTATTTT.

The chain has TRBV12-2 and TRBJ2-1; the table's TRBD2 call for D was not verified on the DNA. TRBV12-2 is listed as a pseudogene. The CDR3 loop spans 17 amino acids. CDR3 protein: CASRLGPSGRSGNEQFF. The CDR3 bases are TGTGCAAGTCGCTTAGGTCCTAGCGGGAGAAGTGGGAATGAGCAGTTCTTC.

The genes are TRBV6-5 and TRBJ2-7; 10 nucleotides match TRBD2. The CDR3 runs to 16 residues. The V gene end was trimmed by 4 bases and the J gene end by 2 bases; junction bases not matched to a gene: 8. The germline V gene has CDR1 MNHEY and CDR2 SVGAGI. CDR3 region: CASSSPGLARTYEQYF. The CDR3 DNA reads TGTGCCAGCAGTTCACCGGGACTAGCGAGGACCTACGAGCAGTACTTC.

The DNA for the CDR3 is TGTGCCAGCAGTTTACTCGGGACAGACTACGAGCAGTACTTC. This codes for CASSLLGTDYEQYF. This sequence joins TRBV28 and TRBJ2-7; 7 nucleotides align to TRBD1. From germline, CDR1 is MDHEN and CDR2 SYDVKM. This CDR3 spans 14 amino acids. V lost 2 bases, J lost 3 bases, and 4 bases stayed unmatched.

The CDR3 protein is CASSEGQGGDEQFF. The DNA for the CDR3 is TGTGCCAGCAGTGAAGGACAGGGGGGGGATGAGCAGTTCTTC. The gene calls are TRBV6-1 and TRBJ2-1; the match to TRBD1 covers 9 bases. The germline CDR1 and CDR2 sequences are MNHNS and SASEGT. The CDR3 sequence is 14 residues long. V lost 1 base to trimming and J lost 8 bases; unmatched junction nucleotides: 3.

V and J are TRBV5-1 and TRBJ2-5, with 9 positions matching TRBD1. There are 18 residues in the CDR3. Germline V gives CDR1 SGHRS, CDR2 YFSETQ. V gave up 0 bases and J gave up 4 bases; unmatched junction bases: 13. The CDR3 DNA follows: TGCGCCAGCAGCTTGGGTTTGAGGGGGACAGGGACGCTAGAGACCCAGTACTTC. Translated: CASSLGLRGTGTLETQYF.

This clone was picked up one time. This chain joins TRBV5-1 and TRBJ1-3; 7 bases fit TRBD1. This CDR3 spans 16 amino acids. V trimming: 4 bases; J trimming: 0 bases; junction bases outside the gene matches: 7. Germline V gives CDR1 SGHRS, CDR2 YFSETQ. CDR3 loop: CASSGGQLSSGNTIYF. Here the CDR3 DNA reads TGCGCCAGCAGCGGGGGACAGCTAAGCTCTGGAAACACCATATATTTT.

The gene calls are TRBV9 and TRBJ1-5; possible D gene TRBD1, 5 bases. Germline V gene lookup returns CDR1 SGDLS and CDR2 YYNGEE. The CDR3 sequence is 14 residues long. Trimming removed 3 bases at V and 3 bases at J, with 10 bases between. CDR3: CASSAGWDNQPQHF. CDR3 nucleotides: TGTGCCAGCAGCGCAGGGTGGGACAATCAGCCCCAGCATTTT.

The rearrangement links TRBV6-5 to TRBJ2-5; D call uncertain. Germline loops: CDR1 MNHEY, CDR2 SVGAGI. This CDR3 comprises 11 residues. Trimming removed 7 bases at V and 0 bases at J, with 3 bases between. The CDR3 sequence: CASIYQETQYF. In DNA, the CDR3 is TGTGCCAGCATATACCAAGAGACCCAGTACTTC.

The gene calls are TRBV6-5 and TRBJ2-2; D is unresolved. Trimming shortened V by 2 bases and J by 8 bases, and 12 bases separated the two germline ends. The CDR3 loop spans 14 amino acids. CDR1 and CDR2 from the germline V gene are MNHEY and SVGAGI. CDR3 residues: CASSYATGMGELFF. CDR3 sequence (DNA): TGTGCCAGCAGTTACGCCACGGGTATGGGGGAGCTGTTTTTT.

This chain links TRBV4-3 with TRBJ2-1; D may be TRBD1 (6 bases). This CDR3 has 15 residues. V was pared by 4 bases and J by 8 bases, with 18 bases between. Germline V gene sequence: CDR1 LGHNA, CDR2 YSLEER. The CDR3 bases are TGCGCCAGCAGCCGGTACAGGGTCAATGGAGATGAGCAGTTCTTC. This sequence encodes CASSRYRVNGDEQFF.

This clone has only a few counts. The chain combines TRBV11-2 with TRBJ2-7; 8 nucleotides line up with TRBD2. From germline, CDR1 is SGHAT and CDR2 FQNNGV. V lost 1 base to trimming and J lost 1 base; unmatched junction nucleotides: 3. There are 15 residues in the CDR3. The CDR3 here is CASSLVASGSYEQYF. Here the CDR3 DNA reads TGTGCCAGCAGCTTAGTGGCTAGCGGGTCCTACGAGCAGTACTTC. Full variable domain (missing parts from reference TRBV11-2 and TRBJ2-7): EAGVAQSPRYKIIEKRQSVAFWCNPISGHATLYWYQQILGQGPKLLIQFQNNGVVDDSQLPKDRFSAERLKGVDSTLKIQPAKLEDSAVYLCASSLVASGSYEQYFGPGTRLTVT.